Shown below are 23 T cell receptor beta chains from a single sample sequenced in a study of prognosis after radiotherapy for stage I lung cancer. Genomic DNA yielded TCR beta CDR3, amplified by two-round multiplex PCR. The first round of PCR was done with primers that matched each TRBV and TRBJ gene. TCRdb reanalysed the multiplex PCR reads using MiXCR and keeps one entry per CDR3 protein. The sample has some 39,000 distinct CDR3 sequences; roughly a quarter are singletons. Sequenced here: PBMCs, sampled before or after stereotactic body radiation therapy (not recorded which). The receptors come from a donor aged 50 or older with non-small cell lung cancer.

This clonotype showed up many times. At one end, the junction sequence differs from germline, possibly due to a read error. This chain joins TRBV6-4 and TRBJ1-2, with D unclear. CDR1 is MRHNA and CDR2 is SNTAGT in the germline V gene. This CDR3 has 14 amino acids. CDR3 nucleotides: TGTGCCAGCAGTTACTCGGCAGGATACTATGGCTACACCTTC. Amino acids: CASSYSAGYYGYTF.

This clonotype was counted many times. V gene TRBV19 combines with J gene TRBJ2-3, with D perhaps matching TRBD2 (6 bases). Germline assignment: CDR1 LNHDA and CDR2 SQIVND (reference sequence). The ends were cut back, 10 bases at V and 0 bases at J, with 20 bases in the middle. The CDR3 spans 16 residues. The CDR3 DNA reads as TGTGCCACGACCTCCTGGGGCGGGGAAAGCACAGATACGCAGTATTTT. Amino acids: CATTSWGGESTDTQYF.

This clonotype came up many times. The rearrangement joins TRBV7-8 to TRBJ2-1; the match to TRBD2 covers 14 bases. Germline assignment: CDR1 SGHVS and CDR2 FQNEAQ. Trimming removed 3 bases from V and 0 bases from J; junction bases left unmatched: 10. This CDR3 has 20 residues. For the CDR3, the DNA is TGTGCCAGCAGCTTCGACACGGGGACTAGCGGGAGTATCTCCTACAATGAGCAGTTCTTC. It encodes CASSFDTGTSGSISYNEQFF. The full variable domain, with the rest looked up from reference TRBV7-8 and TRBJ2-1, is GAGVSQSPRYKVAKRGQDVALRCDPISGHVSLFWYQQALGQGPEFLTYFQNEAQLDKSGLPSDRFFAERPEGSVSTLKIQRTQQEDSAVYLCASSFDTGTSGSISYNEQFFGPGTRLTVL.

This clonotype was picked up a small number of times. Here the CDR3 reads CASNPSARGSEQYF. The CDR3 nucleotides read TGTGCCAGCAACCCGTCCGCCCGGGGTAGCGAGCAGTACTTC. The V and J genes are TRBV5-4 and TRBJ2-7; D possibly corresponds to TRBD2 (5 bases). The CDR3 contains 14 residues. With 6 bases removed from V and 6 bases from J, the gap between germline ends came to 19 bases. Germline CDR1 and CDR2: SGHNT and YYREEE (reference sequence).

In its sample, this clonotype was seen many times. This chain uses TRBV7-9 with TRBJ1-2; perhaps TRBD1 as D (6 bases). V was trimmed by 5 bases and J by 7 bases, leaving 23 bases between them. The germline V gene has CDR1 SEHNR and CDR2 FQNEAQ (reference sequence). CDR3 size: 16 residues. The DNA for the CDR3 is TGTGCCAGCAGCCTGAGCCCACTACAGGGAGACGGTGGCTACACCTTC. Its translation is CASSLSPLQGDGGYTF.

At least ten counts were recorded for this clonotype. The rearrangement links TRBV20-1 to TRBJ1-2; 8 nucleotides agree with TRBD1. The V gene end was trimmed by 5 bases and the J gene end by 4 bases; junction bases not matched to a gene: 3. The V gene's germline CDR1 is DFQATT and CDR2 SNEGSKA (reference sequence). This CDR3 is built from 12 residues. Here the CDR3 reads CSAGTGPYGYTF. DNA for the CDR3: TGCAGTGCTGGGACAGGCCCCTATGGCTACACCTTC.

In this sample, this clonotype turned up many times. The chain couples TRBV5-1 to TRBJ1-5, with 7 bases identical to TRBD1. The CDR3 has 15 residues. The V segment lost 0 bases and the J segment 6 bases; nucleotides outside the gene matches: 6. Germline loops: CDR1 SGHRS, CDR2 YFSETQ. The CDR3 region is CASSLVAGGGQPQHF. CDR3 DNA: TGCGCCAGCAGCTTGGTGGCAGGGGGAGGTCAGCCCCAGCATTTT.

In this sample, this clonotype turned up many times. This chain uses TRBV2 with TRBJ2-1, with D possibly matching TRBD2 (6 bases). The germline V and J ends were trimmed by 6 bases and 9 bases, with 15 bases remaining between them. The CDR3 has 13 amino acids. Per germline, CDR1 SNHLY and CDR2 FYNNEI. Here the CDR3 DNA reads TGTGCCAGCAGGGGGGACTCCGCCGGTGAGCAGTTCTTC. This translates into CASRGDSAGEQFF.

This clonotype was found many times. V usage is TRBV7-9 and J usage is TRBJ2-1, with unresolved D. The V and J ends lost 5 bases and 5 bases respectively, with 7 bases between them. CDR3 length: 12 residues. CDR1 is SEHNR, CDR2 FQNEAQ, per germline (reference sequence). The CDR3 DNA sequence: TGTGCCAGCAGCCGGGTCGACAATGAGCAGTTCTTC. Protein sequence: CASSRVDNEQFF.

This clonotype came up many times. The V and J genes are TRBV24-1 and TRBJ2-7; D gene uncertain. The germline V gene encodes CDR1 KGHDR and CDR2 SFDVKD. V gave up 9 bases and J gave up 0 bases, with 11 bases separating them. This CDR3 is 13 amino acids long. Here the CDR3 DNA reads TGTGCCACCTCAAAAAGCTCCTCCTACGAGCAGTACTTC. This encodes CATSKSSSYEQYF.

This clonotype was seen repeatedly, ten times or more. The chain couples TRBV7-9 to TRBJ1-1; tentatively, D is TRBD1 (5 bases). V was cut by 5 bases and J by 1 base, with 14 bases left in between. Germline assignment: CDR1 SEHNR and CDR2 FQNEAQ (reference sequence). CDR3 size: 15 residues. CDR3 residues: CASSHPRRGNTEAFF. CDR3 sequence (DNA): TGTGCCAGCAGCCATCCCCGGAGGGGGAACACTGAAGCTTTCTTT.

This clonotype has only one observation. At one end the junction does not follow the germline gene, possibly because of a read error. This chain joins TRBV15 and TRBJ1-5; perhaps TRBD1 as D (6 bases). The CDR3 is made up of 15 amino acids. The germline V gene encodes CDR1 LNHNV and CDR2 YYDKDF (reference sequence). The CDR3 region is CTTSRYGQGKQPQHF. DNA for the CDR3: TGTACCACCAGCAGATATGGGCAGGGGAAGCAGCCCCAGCATTTT.

This clonotype appeared many times. The chain couples TRBV5-5 to TRBJ1-5; 9 bases align to TRBD1. This CDR3 spans 15 amino acids. CDR1 SGHKS and CDR2 YYEKEE come from the germline V gene (reference sequence). Germline trimming cut 0 bases from V and 6 bases from J; bases unmatched to any gene: 4. CDR3 region: CASSLDGTGIQPQHF. The CDR3 DNA sequence: TGTGCCAGCAGCTTGGACGGGACAGGGATTCAGCCCCAGCATTTT.

This clonotype was seen many times. V gene TRBV20-1 combines with J gene TRBJ1-1; D is unclear. Trimming removed 0 bases at V and 5 bases at J, with 16 bases between. The CDR3 loop spans 15 amino acids. Germline CDR1 DFQATT, CDR2 SNEGSKA (reference sequence). The CDR3 sequence: CSARDSRWDRTEAFF. The CDR3 DNA is TGCAGTGCTAGAGATTCACGTTGGGATCGTACTGAAGCTTTCTTT.

This clonotype showed up many times. The chain has TRBV20-1 and TRBJ1-1, with a tentative D call TRBD1 (5 bases). Germline V gene sequence: CDR1 DFQATT, CDR2 SNEGSKA (reference sequence). The CDR3 is made up of 11 amino acids. Trimming took 7 bases from V and 1 from J, leaving 7 bases between them. The CDR3 here is CSVGGNTEAFF. The CDR3 DNA is TGCAGTGTCGGGGGGAACACTGAAGCTTTCTTT.

The sample holds many counts of this clonotype. The chain joins TRBV15 to TRBJ1-1; D is perhaps TRBD1 (5 bases). V lost 8 bases and J lost 3, with 19 bases in between. Germline V CDR1 and CDR2: LNHNV, YYDKDF (reference sequence). This CDR3 has 15 amino acids. The CDR3 reads CATSGGGGFDTEAFF. The CDR3 nucleotides read TGTGCCACCTCCGGCGGGGGGGGATTCGACACTGAAGCTTTCTTT.

This clonotype has ten or more counts. The chain joins TRBV3-1 to TRBJ2-5, with 7 bases aligning to TRBD1. CDR3 length equals 13 residues. The V gene end was trimmed by 5 bases and the J gene end by 5 bases; junction bases not matched to a gene: 5. Per germline, CDR1 LGHDT and CDR2 YNNKEL (reference sequence). For the CDR3, the DNA is TGTGCCAGCAGCATGACAGGGCGGGAGACCCAGTACTTC. Translated: CASSMTGRETQYF.

This clonotype was seen repeatedly, ten times or more. The chain employs TRBV6-1 and TRBJ2-7, with 8 bases identical to TRBD1. From germline, CDR1 is MNHNS and CDR2 SASEGT. Germline trimming cut 7 bases from V and 2 bases from J; bases unmatched to any gene: 10. The CDR3 runs 15 residues. CDR3 protein: CASKEHGTGTYEQYF. The CDR3 nucleotides are TGTGCCAGCAAGGAGCACGGGACAGGAACCTACGAGCAGTACTTC.

The count of this clonotype is one. This likely reflects a read error, since a far larger clone is one base away. The V and J genes are TRBV6-5 and TRBJ1-2; 7 positions match TRBD1. CDR1 and CDR2 (germline): MNHEY, SVGAGI. This CDR3 region has 17 residues. The trim removed 3 bases at V and 4 bases at J, leaving 14 bases unmatched. The CDR3 sequence is CASSYPLDRVDRYGYTF. The CDR3 DNA sequence: TGTGCCAGCAGTTATCCCCTTGACAGGGTCGATCGCTATGGCTACACCTTC.

This clonotype was recorded many times. The V gene is TRBV19, the J gene TRBJ1-6; the match to TRBD1 covers 7 bases. In germline, CDR1 is LNHDA, CDR2 SQIVND (reference sequence). The CDR3 contains 15 residues. With 7 bases clipped from V and 8 bases from J, the junction kept 11 bases outside the gene matches. CDR3 residues: CASTRIEGADSPLHF. In nucleotides, the CDR3 is TGTGCCAGTACGAGAATTGAGGGGGCTGATTCACCCCTCCACTTT.

Comment on this clonotype: This likely reflects a read error, since a far larger clone is one base away. CDR3 nucleotide sequence: TGTGCCAGCAGTTATGGTCGTGTCTACACCTTC. It encodes CASSYGRVYTF. This chain uses TRBV6-9 with TRBJ1-2, with D unclear. V shed 2 bases and J shed 10 bases, with 8 bases lying between them. There are 11 residues in the CDR3. CDR1 MNHGY and CDR2 SVAAGI come from the germline V gene.

Points on this clonotype: Given a far larger clone just one base away, this is likely a sequencing read error. The gene calls are TRBV6-5 and TRBJ2-1; unclear D gene. The length of the CDR3 is 18 residues. Germline CDR1 is MNHEY and CDR2 is SVGAGI. Trimming removed 9 bases from V and 0 bases from J, with 24 bases in between. CDR3 region: CARRAPRGRSSSYNEQFF. Written as DNA, the CDR3 is TGTGCCAGAAGGGCCCCCCGTGGACGGTCAAGCTCCTACAATGAGCAGTTCTTC.

There are a few counts of this clonotype. Possible read error: a much larger clone is one base away. Without the conserved terminal phenylalanine or tryptophan, this CDR3 likely stems from a read error. The chain recombines TRBV9 with TRBJ1-4; D possibly corresponds to TRBD1 (5 bases). This CDR3 has 13 residues. With 3 bases removed from V and 7 bases from J, the gap between germline ends came to 10 bases. Germline CDR1 reads SGDLS; CDR2 reads YYNGEE. The CDR3 region has the DNA TGTGCCAGCAGCGCAGGGACGGCTGAAAAACTGTTTCTT. This gives the protein CASSAGTAEKLFL.